What follows are 27 T cell receptor beta chains derived from one specimen sequenced in a study of metastatic and nonmetastatic thyroid tumors. Nobody among the patients had been given any treatment before thyroid surgery. TCRdb reanalyzed the PCR reads via MiXCR. The sample carries 35,000 to 45,000 clones, around 28% recorded once. Sequencing was performed on blood. These TCRs come from a male donor with papillary thyroid cancer or a benign thyroid nodule (not recorded which). Some clones in this sample may be carry-over from other donors' samples.

This clone was counted between two and nine times. This chain links TRBV29-1 with TRBJ2-3; D possibly matches TRBD1 or TRBD2 (6 bases each). The CDR3 has 12 amino acids. CDR1 is SQVTM, CDR2 ANQGSEA, per germline. CDR3 region: CTSGDGGYTQYF. CDR3 in DNA: TGCACCTCCGGGGACGGGGGCTATACGCAGTATTTT.

As concerns this clone: At one boundary the junction diverges from the germline segment, which might be a read error. Other DNA sequences within the sample encode an identical CDR3. The genes are TRBV6-1 and TRBJ2-7, with 10 bases matching TRBD2. The CDR3 is 15 amino acids. Germline values: CDR1 MNHNS, CDR2 SASEGT. The DNA of the CDR3 is TGCGCCAGCAGACAACCTAGCGGGAGTAGGTACGAGCAGTACTTC. Translating it yields CASRQPSGSRYEQYF.

By share of the sample, this clone is medium-sized. The chain couples TRBV11-2 to TRBJ2-7; D remains unclear. V dropped 0 bases and J dropped 3 bases, with 12 bases sitting between them. There are 15 residues in the CDR3. CDR1 SGHAT and CDR2 FQNNGV come from the germline V gene. In nucleotides, the CDR3 is TGTGCCAGCAGCTTAGATCGCGCCCTAAACTACGAGCAGTACTTC. It encodes CASSLDRALNYEQYF.

The CDR3 reads CASSPRQTSGSNEQFF. In DNA, the CDR3 is TGTGCCAGCTCACCACGGCAAACTAGCGGGAGTAATGAGCAGTTCTTC. This chain joins TRBV18 and TRBJ2-1; 11 nucleotides agree with TRBD2. CDR3 length equals 16 residues. The germline CDR1 and CDR2 sequences are KGHSH and LQKENI. The trim removed 1 base at V and 7 bases at J, leaving 6 bases unmatched.

Ten or more counts support this clone. The genes are TRBV7-2 and TRBJ2-6; D gene unclear. This CDR3 is 19 amino acids long. Germline V gene lookup returns CDR1 SGHTA and CDR2 FQGNSA. V lost 3 bases and J lost 0, with 18 bases in between. CDR3: CASSLNGEILSSGANVLTF. The CDR3, as DNA: TGTGCCAGCAGCTTGAATGGGGAAATTTTAAGCTCTGGGGCCAACGTCCTGACTTTC.

By share, this clone counts as medium-sized. The CDR3 loop is CASSLVSGTGRGYTF. The CDR3, as DNA: TGCGCCAGCAGCTTGGTATCCGGGACAGGGAGAGGCTACACCTTC. This rearrangement joins TRBV5-1 to TRBJ1-2; TRBD1 agrees at 9 bases. CDR1 SGHRS and CDR2 YFSETQ come from the germline V gene. This CDR3 has 15 amino acids. V lost 0 bases to trimming and J lost 8 bases; unmatched junction nucleotides: 8.

This chain links TRBV20-1 with TRBJ1-2, with 9 nucleotides matching TRBD1. Germline assignment: CDR1 DFQATT and CDR2 SNEGSKA (reference sequence). The CDR3 covers 14 residues. Losses at the gene ends were 2 bases for V and 8 bases for J; bases not matched to a gene: 9. CDR3 in DNA: TGCAGTGCTAGATCCCCTCATACAGGGGGCGGCTACACCTTC. As protein: CSARSPHTGGGYTF.

This clone was seen at least ten times. The chain combines TRBV30 with TRBJ2-3; D not certain. The CDR3 sequence is 11 residues long. V was clipped by 2 bases and J by 8 bases, with 8 bases between them. Per germline, CDR1 GTSNPN and CDR2 SVGIG (reference sequence). The CDR3 DNA sequence: TGTGCCTGGAGTCTAGTAGGTACGCAGTATTTT. Its translation: CAWSLVGTQYF.

This clone has at least ten counts. The chain has TRBV13 and TRBJ1-1; D is perhaps TRBD1 (5 bases). Trimming took off 5 bases at V and 6 bases at J, with 19 bases between the two ends. This CDR3 spans 15 amino acids. The V gene's germline CDR1 is PRHDT and CDR2 FYEKMQ (reference sequence). As DNA, the CDR3 is TGTGCCAGCAGCATCACCGGCCGGGGGGAGGCTGAAGCTTTCTTT. Protein product: CASSITGRGEAEAFF.

The rearrangement joins TRBV24-1 to TRBJ1-2, with 8 bases fitting TRBD1. V was pared by 3 bases and J by 5 bases, with 7 bases of the junction left unmatched. This CDR3 has 15 amino acids. Germline-derived CDR1 and CDR2 are KGHDR and SFDVKD. The CDR3 DNA reads as TGTGCCACCAGTGATCAGGACAGGGATGGATATGGCTACACCTTC. Protein product: CATSDQDRDGYGYTF.

The rearrangement uses TRBV7-2 and TRBJ1-1; possibly TRBD1 for D (6 bases). Germline V gives CDR1 SGHTA, CDR2 FQGNSA. The CDR3 is made up of 15 amino acids. Deletions cut 5 bases from V and 0 bases from J, with 13 bases between. The CDR3 is CASSLGQILNTEAFF. The CDR3 DNA sequence: TGTGCCAGCAGCCTTGGACAGATCCTGAACACTGAAGCTTTCTTT.

This clone has only a few counts. This chain joins TRBV5-4 and TRBJ2-1; 7 bases are shared with TRBD2. The V and J ends lost 2 bases and 2 bases, in that order; junction bases with no gene match: 7. This CDR3 contains 16 residues. CDR1 is SGHNT, CDR2 YYREEE, per germline (reference sequence). This CDR3 is CASSFRVAGAYNEQFF. The CDR3 bases are TGTGCCAGCAGCTTCCGGGTGGCGGGGGCCTACAATGAGCAGTTCTTC.

About this clone: It may be a read error: a sequence one base away is much more abundant. The rearrangement links TRBV19 to TRBJ2-2, with TRBD1 matching 10 bases. The germline CDR1 and CDR2 sequences are LNHDA and SQIVND (reference sequence). There are 15 residues in the CDR3. CDR3 coding DNA: TGTGCCAGTAAAGTCGGGACAGGGGTTTCCGGGGAGCTGCTTTTT. It encodes CASKVGTGVSGELLF.

The chain recombines TRBV5-1 with TRBJ1-2; a possible D gene is TRBD1 (6 bases). CDR3 length: 16 residues. Between the trimmed V and J ends, which lost 5 bases and 0 bases, there was a span of 17 bases. Germline CDR1 is SGHRS and CDR2 is YFSETQ. The CDR3 is CASRGQHAFSNYGYTF. The CDR3 DNA is TGCGCCAGCAGAGGACAGCACGCGTTTTCTAACTATGGCTACACCTTC. The full variable domain, with the rest looked up from reference TRBV5-1 and TRBJ1-2, is KAGVTQTPRYLIKTRGQQVTLSCSPISGHRSVSWYQQTPGQGLQFLFEYFSETQRNKGNFPGRFSGRQFSNSRSEMNVSTLELGDSALYLCASRGQHAFSNYGYTFGSGTRLTVV.

This clone appeared a few times. The same CDR3 also results from other DNA sequences found in this sample. The chain is built from TRBV6-5 and TRBJ1-5; D unclear. This CDR3 has 14 residues. CDR1 MNHEY and CDR2 SVGAGI come from the germline V gene. V gave up 0 bases and J gave up 1 base, with 4 bases separating them. The CDR3 nucleotides are TGTGCCAGCAGTTACTCCGGGAGCAATCAGCCCCAGCATTTT. This encodes CASSYSGSNQPQHF.

The chain has TRBV6-5 and TRBJ1-5; no reliable D call. Germline V gene lookup returns CDR1 MNHEY and CDR2 SVGAGI. The CDR3 is made up of 13 amino acids. V lost 5 bases, J lost 7 bases, and 12 bases lay in between. The CDR3 DNA is TGTGCCAGCAGTATCGACATAAAACAGCCCCAGCATTTT. It yields the protein CASSIDIKQPQHF.

This clone was detected ten times or more. This chain connects TRBV19 to TRBJ2-7, with 8 bases lining up with TRBD1. The V gene's germline CDR1 is LNHDA and CDR2 SQIVND (reference sequence). Trimming removed 4 bases from V and 3 bases from J; junction bases left unmatched: 8. The CDR3 totals 15 residues. The CDR3, as DNA: TGTGCCAGTAGTAACCTCGGACAGGGAAACTACGAGCAGTACTTC. This encodes CASSNLGQGNYEQYF.

The chain recombines TRBV11-1 with TRBJ2-1; D is unclear. Germline CDR1 is SGHAT and CDR2 is FQDESV (reference sequence). The CDR3 is 15 amino acids. Trimming removed 1 base at V and 3 bases at J, with 10 bases between. The CDR3 bases are TGTGCCAGCAGCTTAGTGGAGACCTACTACAATGAGCAGTTCTTC. Its translation: CASSLVETYYNEQFF.

The rearrangement uses TRBV5-1 and TRBJ2-1, with 8 positions matching TRBD2. After removal of 2 bases from V and 6 bases from J, the junction contained 1 base not matched to a gene. CDR1 and CDR2 (germline): SGHRS, YFSETQ. The CDR3 totals 13 residues. CDR3 residues: CASSLGLANEQFF. CDR3 DNA: TGCGCCAGCAGCTTAGGACTAGCCAATGAGCAGTTCTTC. Supplemented by reference TRBV5-1 and TRBJ2-1, the full variable domain reads KAGVTQTPRYLIKTRGQQVTLSCSPISGHRSVSWYQQTPGQGLQFLFEYFSETQRNKGNFPGRFSGRQFSNSRSEMNVSTLELGDSALYLCASSLGLANEQFFGPGTRLTVL.

This clone was observed a handful of times. J is TRBJ2-1 and V is TRBV27; the match to TRBD2 covers 12 bases. CDR1 and CDR2 from the germline V gene are MNHEY and SMNVEV (reference sequence). The CDR3 spans 15 residues. V was pared by 5 bases and J by 4 bases, with 3 bases of the junction left unmatched. This CDR3 is CASSPLAGGYNEQFF. CDR3 DNA: TGTGCCAGCAGTCCCCTAGCGGGAGGGTACAATGAGCAGTTCTTC.

The chain is built from TRBV19 and TRBJ1-2; perhaps TRBD1 as D (5 bases). The CDR3 length is 15 residues. V was trimmed by 4 bases and J by 5 bases, leaving 17 bases between them. CDR1 is LNHDA and CDR2 is SQIVND in the germline V gene (reference sequence). The chain's CDR3 is CASSTGTSQLYGYTF. DNA for the CDR3: TGTGCCAGTAGTACGGGGACCTCTCAACTTTATGGCTACACCTTC.

This rearrangement joins TRBV7-8 to TRBJ2-7; 13 bases fit TRBD2. Germline CDR1 and CDR2: SGHVS and FQNEAQ. This CDR3 is built from 15 residues. The V gene end was trimmed by 3 bases and the J gene end by 7 bases; junction bases not matched to a gene: 6. This CDR3 reads CASSLGLAGRYEQYF. The CDR3 DNA follows: TGTGCCAGCAGCTTGGGACTAGCGGGACGATATGAGCAGTACTTC.

This clone was recorded at least ten times. V and J are TRBV9 and TRBJ2-7; the D call may be TRBD1 or TRBD2 (6 bases each). Germline CDR1 is SGDLS and CDR2 is YYNGEE. Trimming left V 3 bases short and J 0 bases short, with 10 bases between. This CDR3 is built from 14 residues. The CDR3 DNA sequence: TGTGCCAGCAGCGGGGGGGCGAGCTCCTACGAGCAGTACTTC. Translating gives CASSGGASSYEQYF.

This clone was counted ten times or more. The chain carries TRBV14 and TRBJ1-6, with 8 positions matching TRBD1. The CDR3 runs to 15 residues. The V and J ends lost 5 bases and 10 bases, in that order; junction bases with no gene match: 10. Germline-derived CDR1 and CDR2 are SGHDN and FVKESK. CDR3 residues: CASSGQGADVSPLHF. Written as DNA, the CDR3 is TGTGCCAGCAGCGGACAGGGAGCGGATGTGTCACCCCTCCACTTT.

This clone was recorded a few times. V and J are TRBV27 and TRBJ2-7, with a tentative D call TRBD1 (5 bases). V lost 2 bases and J lost 0, with 5 bases in between. Germline CDR1 reads MNHEY; CDR2 reads SMNVEV (reference sequence). This CDR3 is built from 13 residues. CDR3 residues: CASSLGHSYEQYF. Written as DNA, the CDR3 is TGTGCCAGCAGTTTAGGACACTCCTACGAGCAGTACTTC.

This clone was seen many times. The J gene is TRBJ1-3, the V gene TRBV29-1; no firm D call. V was shortened by 7 bases and J by 3 bases, with 19 bases between the two germline ends. In germline, CDR1 is SQVTM, CDR2 ANQGSEA. The CDR3 has 15 residues. CDR3 amino acids: CSALVPGNSGNTIYF. DNA of the CDR3: TGCAGCGCACTCGTCCCGGGGAATAGTGGAAACACCATATATTTT.

In its sample, this clone was seen many times. The chain couples TRBV4-1 to TRBJ2-1; D unresolved. Between the trimmed V and J ends, which lost 1 base and 6 bases, there was a span of 10 bases. CDR1 and CDR2 (germline): MGHRA, YSYEKL. CDR3 length: 14 residues. CDR3 region: CASSQGGALNEQFF. CDR3 bases: TGCGCCAGCAGCCAAGGGGGTGCGCTCAATGAGCAGTTCTTC.